The clone carrying this T cell receptor (beta chain) has more than one count but fewer than ten. This sample is drawn from a study of T-cell memory formation after mild COVID-19. MiXCR was run by TCRdb on the 5' RACE reads, yielding one entry per CDR3 protein. The sample holds about 390,000 distinct CDR3 sequences, 15% to 20% seen once. This CDR3 has 15 residues. CDR1 is DFQATT, CDR2 SNEGSKA, per germline (reference sequence). Trimming cost V 6 bases and J 0 bases, with 16 bases left between them. The clonotype comes from a man aged 18 to 35 who had mild COVID-19 (a few samples of this study predate the infection). Cell type and time point are not known. The rearrangement uses TRBV20-1 and TRBJ2-3; tentative D call: TRBD1 (7 bases). Sequencing was done on a sample of PBMCs or a T cell subset sorted from them (not recorded which). The CDR3 protein is CSAQEQGTSTDTQYF. In DNA, the CDR3 is TGCAGTGCCCAAGAACAGGGGACTAGCACAGATACGCAGTATTTT.